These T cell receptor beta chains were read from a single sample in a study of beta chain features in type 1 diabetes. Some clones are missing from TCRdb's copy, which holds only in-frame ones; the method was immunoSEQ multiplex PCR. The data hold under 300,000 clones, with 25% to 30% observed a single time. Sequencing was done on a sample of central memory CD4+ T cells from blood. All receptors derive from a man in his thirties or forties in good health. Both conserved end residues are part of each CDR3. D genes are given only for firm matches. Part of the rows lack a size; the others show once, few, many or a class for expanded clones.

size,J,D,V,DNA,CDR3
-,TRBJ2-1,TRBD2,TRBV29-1,TGCAGCGTCCCCGGAGCGGGGGGGACCTACAATGAGCAGTTCTTC,CSVPGAGGTYNEQFF
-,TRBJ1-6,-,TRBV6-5,TGTGCCAGCAATTCATATAATTCACCCCTCCACTTT,CASNSYNSPLHF
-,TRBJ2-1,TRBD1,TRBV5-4,TGTGCCAGCAGCCGTGGACAGGGGGCGGTCTCCTACAATGAGCAGTTCTTC,CASSRGQGAVSYNEQFF
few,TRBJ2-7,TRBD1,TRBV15,TGTGCCACCAGTCTCGACAGGGGATCCCCTTACGAGCAGTACTTC,CATSLDRGSPYEQYF
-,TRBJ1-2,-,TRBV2,TGTGCCAGCAGTGAAGGCTACTATGGCTACACCTTC,CASSEGYYGYTF
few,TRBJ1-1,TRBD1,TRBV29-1,TGCAGCGGGGTTGACAGGGATTCTGAAGCTTTCTTT,CSGVDRDSEAFF
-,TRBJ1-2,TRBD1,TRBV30,TGTGCCTGGAGTGTAGGGGACAGGGTTTCTCGCTACACCTTC,CAWSVGDRVSRYTF
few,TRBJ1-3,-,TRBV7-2,TGTGCCAGCAGCCCGGACGGACGCTCTGGAAACACCATATATTTT,CASSPDGRSGNTIYF
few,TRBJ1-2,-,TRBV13,TGTGCCAGCACACGCCTGGGTACCCATGGCTACACCTTC,CASTRLGTHGYTF
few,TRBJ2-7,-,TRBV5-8,TGTGCCAGCAGCACAGAATACTCCTACGAGCAGTACTTC,CASSTEYSYEQYF
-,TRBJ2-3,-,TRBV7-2,TGTGCCAGCAGCCCTGGCACAGATACGCAGTATTTT,CASSPGTDTQYF
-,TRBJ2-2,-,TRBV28,TGTGCCAGCAGTTCGGGACTCAACACCGGGGAGCTGTTTTTT,CASSSGLNTGELFF
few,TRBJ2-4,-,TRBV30,TGTGCCTGTACCAGGGGTGGAGGAAACATTCAGTACTTC,CACTRGGGNIQYF
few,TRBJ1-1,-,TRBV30,TGTGCTTCCACAGGGAGGTTTTCTGAAGCTTTCTTT,CASTGRFSEAFF
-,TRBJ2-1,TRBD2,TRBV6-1,TGTGCCAGCATGAGGACTAGCGGGATGGAGAATGAGCAGTTCTTC,CASMRTSGMENEQFF
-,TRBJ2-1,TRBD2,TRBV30,TGTGCCTGGAGTCAAGCGGGGCTGTACAATGAGCAGTTCTTC,CAWSQAGLYNEQFF
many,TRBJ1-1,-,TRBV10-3,TGTGCCATCAGTGCTAATCCGACAGTGAACACTGAAGCTTTCTTT,CAISANPTVNTEAFF
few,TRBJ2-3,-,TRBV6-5,TGTGCCAGCAGTTACTCGAGCCGTCCAGATACGCAGTATTTT,CASSYSSRPDTQYF
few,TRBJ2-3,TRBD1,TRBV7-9,TGTGCCAGCAGCTCCCTGAACCGGGACAGGGTTACAGATACGCAGTATTTT,CASSSLNRDRVTDTQYF
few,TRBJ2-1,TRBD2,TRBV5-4,TGTGCCAGCAGCGGGACCGGGACTAGCGGCTACAATGAGCAGTTCTTC,CASSGTGTSGYNEQFF
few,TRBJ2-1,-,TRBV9,TGTGCCAGCAGCGGCTTGGCTGAGGGGCACAATGAGCAGTTCTTC,CASSGLAEGHNEQFF
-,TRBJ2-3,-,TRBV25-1,TGTGCCAGCAGTGAATTGAGAGGGAACACAGATACGCAGTATTTT,CASSELRGNTDTQYF
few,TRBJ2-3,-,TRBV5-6,TGTGCCAGCAGCTCGAACACAGATACGCAGTATTTT,CASSSNTDTQYF
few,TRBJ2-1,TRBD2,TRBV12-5,TGTGCTAGTGGTTCGACTAGCGGGAGTTTTTATGAGCAGTTCTTC,CASGSTSGSFYEQFF
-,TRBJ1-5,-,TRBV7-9,TGTGCCTCGGGCGTGGGAGAACAGCCCCAGCATTTT,CASGVGEQPQHF
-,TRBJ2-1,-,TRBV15,TGTGCCACCAGCAGAGATCGGAGTGGCCTCAATGAGCAGTTCTTC,CATSRDRSGLNEQFF
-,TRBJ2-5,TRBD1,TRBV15,TGTGCCACCAGCAGAAGGACAGGGGAGGAGACCCAGTACTTC,CATSRRTGEETQYF
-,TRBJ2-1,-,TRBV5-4,TGTGCCAGCAGCTCGCAGGGGCGCGATGAGCAGTTCTTC,CASSSQGRDEQFF
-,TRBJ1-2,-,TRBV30,TGTGCCTCAGACCGGGTCCCCAACGGCTACACCTTC,CASDRVPNGYTF
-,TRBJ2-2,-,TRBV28,TGTGCCAGCAAGCCCGGGGCCGCACCCGGGGAGCTGTTTTTT,CASKPGAAPGELFF
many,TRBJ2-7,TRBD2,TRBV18,TGTGCCAGCTCCCCCCGGGGGGAGGAGGACGAGCAGTACTTC,CASSPRGEEDEQYF
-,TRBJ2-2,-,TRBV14,TGTGCCAGCAGCCCACTTCGGAGTAGCCCCGGGGAGCTGTTTTTT,CASSPLRSSPGELFF
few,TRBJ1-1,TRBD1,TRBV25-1,TGTGCCAGCAGTTGGGGGACAGAGAGGACTGAAGCTTTCTTT,CASSWGTERTEAFF
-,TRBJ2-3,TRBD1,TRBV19,TGTGCCAGTAGTCCACAGGGGGCTACAGATACGCAGTATTTT,CASSPQGATDTQYF
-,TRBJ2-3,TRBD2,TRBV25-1,TGTGCCAGCCGCGGGGGGGGTCCAGATACGCAGTATTTT,CASRGGGPDTQYF
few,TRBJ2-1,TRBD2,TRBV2,TGTGCCAGCACCAACCTACTAGCGGTAAGCTCCTACAATGAGCAGTTCTTC,CASTNLLAVSSYNEQFF
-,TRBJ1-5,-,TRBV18,TGTGCCAGCTCACGCACATATACTGATCAGCCCCAGCATTTT,CASSRTYTDQPQHF
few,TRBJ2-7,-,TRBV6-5,TGTGCCAGCAGACAGGATGGGACACGCTACGAGCAGTACTTC,CASRQDGTRYEQYF
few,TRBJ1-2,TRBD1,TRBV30,TGTGCCTGGAGTACACCGGACAGGGGGAACTATGGCTACACCTTC,CAWSTPDRGNYGYTF
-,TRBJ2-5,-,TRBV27,TGTGCCAGCAGTATTACCGGGGCGATGGAGACCCAGTACTTC,CASSITGAMETQYF
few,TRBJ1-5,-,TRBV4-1,TGCGCCAGCAGCCGAGGTTGGATAGGGGGCAATCAGCCCCAGCATTTT,CASSRGWIGGNQPQHF
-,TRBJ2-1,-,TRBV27,TGTGCCAGCAGTTTATTAGGGACACAACACAATGAGCAGTTCTTC,CASSLLGTQHNEQFF
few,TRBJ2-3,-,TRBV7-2,TGTGCCAGCAGCCTCGTAAACCTACACACAGATACGCAGTATTTT,CASSLVNLHTDTQYF
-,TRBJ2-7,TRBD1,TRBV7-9,TGTGCCAGCAGCCCCCCGGCAGGGGGCGGCTACGAGCAGTACTTC,CASSPPAGGGYEQYF
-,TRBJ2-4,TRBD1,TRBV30,TGTGCCTGGAGTTCCGCCGGGACAGGCAGAACCTTAGCCAAAAACATTCAGTACTTC,CAWSSAGTGRTLAKNIQYF
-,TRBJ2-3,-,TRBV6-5,TGTGCCAGCAGTTACGGAGGCCCTCCGCCGACAGATACGCAGTATTTT,CASSYGGPPPTDTQYF
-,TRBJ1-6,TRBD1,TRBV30,TGTGCCTGGAAGAAACAGGGGGATAATTCACCCCTCCACTTT,CAWKKQGDNSPLHF
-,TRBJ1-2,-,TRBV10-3,TGTGCCATCAGTGAGTCATCGGGGTCTCGTGGCTACACCTTC,CAISESSGSRGYTF
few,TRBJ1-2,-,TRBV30,TGTGCCTGGATTCGCAGCCTTAACTATGGCTACACCTTC,CAWIRSLNYGYTF
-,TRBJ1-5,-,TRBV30,TGTGCCTGGACAAAGGATAGCAATCAGCCCCAGCATTTT,CAWTKDSNQPQHF